Included here is one T cell receptor beta chain sequence, with context. The data originate from a study of blood T cell repertoires in COVID-19. At the level of the study: Specimens from acute and convalescent COVID-19 originated in the United States, Italy and Spain. PBMCs, B-cell-depleted T cells, or T cells provided the cDNA or gDNA that made up the material.

In the original workflow: Nucleated cell number was recorded as an estimate derived from reference gene primer amplification. TCRdb keeps only in-frame clones here, not all; method: immunoSEQ multiplex PCR. The V and J calls and the clone size are those of that table, but D and trimming were determined from the DNA. The data contain roughly 51,000 clones, roughly 84% of them singletons. This CDR3 comprises 14 residues. J gave up 10 bases and V 2 bases, and 8 bases lay outside the gene matches. The germline V gene encodes CDR1 GTSNPN and CDR2 SVGIG (reference sequence). The clonotype was recovered from a man aged 45-60 years with active COVID-19. The chain has TRBV30 and TRBJ1-6, with 7 bases lining up with TRBD1. Sequenced sample: peripheral blood. The CDR3 loop is CAWSSGQVRSPLHF. In DNA, the CDR3 is TGTGCCTGGAGTTCCGGACAGGTCAGATCACCCCTCCACTTT.